This TCR beta chain was retrieved from a study of T cells after yellow fever vaccination. This clonotype was counted between two and nine times. Conversion of TCR transcripts into cDNA relied on 5'RACE template switching, which added a universal primer site and UMIs. Via MiXCR, TCRdb re-called the 5' RACE reads, giving one row per CDR3 protein. Among about 300,000 distinct CDR3 sequences listed, 7.5% to 9.5% were seen once. The CDR3 spans 15 residues. V shed 7 bases and J 6 bases; nucleotides not matched to a gene: 8. The rearrangement links TRBV12-3 or TRBV12-4 to TRBJ1-5; 11 bases match TRBD1. The sample consisted of CD4+ T cells sorted from PBMCs, taken 5 days after the yellow fever booster vaccination. This clonotype was obtained from a man between 18 and 29 years old who received the YFV17D yellow fever vaccine. CDR3 loop: CASTPGTGGSQPQHF. DNA of the CDR3: TGTGCCAGCACCCCTGGGACAGGGGGAAGTCAGCCCCAGCATTTT.